This entry features one TCR beta chain sequence. Some clones are missing from TCRdb's copy, which holds only in-frame ones; the method was immunoSEQ multiplex PCR. The sample lists 450,000 or so clones; roughly 90% were seen once. V lost 4 bases and J lost 14, with 11 bases in between. Germline V gene lookup returns CDR1 MGHRA and CDR2 YSYEKL. There are 10 residues in the CDR3. The sample originates from a study of blood T cell repertoires in COVID-19. As for the study in general: Italy, Spain and the United States were the sources of the convalescent and acute COVID-19 samples. The analysed material was cDNA or gDNA that came from T cells, B-cell-depleted T cells, or PBMCs.

This chain joins TRBV4-1 and TRBJ2-5; unclear D gene. The clonotype originates from a man younger than 35 with COVID-19, enrolled during active disease. The sample comprised peripheral blood. CDR3 in DNA: TGCGCCAGCAGCCCTCGAGCCCTTTACTTC. Translating it yields CASSPRALYF.